Detailed here is one TCR beta chain. The entry originates in a study of blood T cell repertoires in COVID-19. Study overall: Acute and convalescent COVID-19 samples came from the United States, Italy and Spain. The analysed material was cDNA or gDNA that came from T cells, B-cell-depleted T cells, or PBMCs.

The V gene end was trimmed by 0 bases and the J gene end by 5 bases; junction bases not matched to a gene: 8. Per germline, CDR1 LGHNA and CDR2 YSLEER. The CDR3 extends over 16 amino acids. Methods used by the authors: Estimation of nucleated cell counts relied on the amplification of reference gene primers. This table comes from immunoSEQ multiplex PCR, and its TCRdb copy is limited to in-frame clones, with some not included. V, J and clone size were drawn from that table, and D and trimming were deduced from the DNA. The data show around 53,000 clones, with about 88% seen just once and over 15% held by the top ten.

The TCR comes from a man aged 70 or older with active COVID-19. The chain employs TRBV4-3 and TRBJ2-5, with 8 bases matching TRBD1. Input material: peripheral blood. CDR3 nucleotides: TGCGCCAGCAGCCAAGAAGGGGACAGGCCGTTGGAGACCCAGTACTTC. Translating gives CASSQEGDRPLETQYF.